This entry is about one T cell receptor (beta chain). These data originate in a study of blood T cell repertoires in COVID-19. The overall study: Collection of acute and convalescent COVID-19 samples took place in the United States, Italy and Spain. PBMCs, B-cell-depleted T cells, or T cells provided the cDNA or gDNA that made up the material.

Germline CDR1 MDHEN, CDR2 SYDVKM. The CDR3 extends over 15 amino acids. V lost 0 bases, J lost 5 bases, and 0 bases stayed unmatched. In the source study's methods: The assay estimated nucleated cells by amplifying reference gene primers. Repertoires were generated with immunoSEQ multiplex PCR, while TCRdb's copy carries only in-frame clones and drops some. That table is the source of V, J and clone size, and D and trimming were worked out from the DNA. This sample has roughly 100,000 clones, with 69% found just once. This receptor was taken from an elderly man with acute or convalescent COVID-19. The chain combines TRBV28 with TRBJ2-2; 10 positions agree with TRBD1. Material for sequencing was peripheral blood. CDR3 region: CASSLWDRGTGELFF. For the CDR3, the DNA is TGTGCCAGCAGTTTATGGGACAGGGGGACCGGGGAGCTGTTTTTT.